The rows below give T cell receptor beta chains drawn from one sample of a study of early T cells in non-severe SARS-CoV-2 infection. TCRdb independently ran MiXCR on the 5' RACE reads; one entry per CDR3 protein. Of approximately 46,000 distinct CDR3 sequences in the sample, almost 9.5% were seen once. Sequencing was done on a sample of whole blood. Source of these receptors: an adult who was a healthcare worker with PCR-confirmed SARS-CoV-2 infection or an uninfected control (not recorded which). Both conserved end residues are part of each CDR3. A D gene is named only where the DNA matches it firmly. Clone size is given for some rows only: seen once, a few or many times, or a class if the clone is expanded.

DNA: TGTGCCAGCAGTGTAACCCGGGACAGCCGGGAGACCCAGTACTTC; CDR3: CASSVTRDSRETQYF; V: TRBV27; size: many; J: TRBJ2-5; D: TRBD1
DNA: TGTGCCAGCAGTTTATTCGCGGGAGTGGAGACCCAGTACTTC; CDR3: CASSLFAGVETQYF; V: TRBV28; size: few; J: TRBJ2-5; D: TRBD2
DNA: TGCAGTGCTAGAGATCGGGCCAGCGGGGGGACGTCTCACGAGCAGTACTTC; CDR3: CSARDRASGGTSHEQYF; V: TRBV20-1; size: many; J: TRBJ2-7; D: TRBD2
DNA: TGTGCCAGCAGTCCCTCAGAGGACATTCAGTACTTC; CDR3: CASSPSEDIQYF; V: TRBV6-2/TRBV6-3; size: many; J: TRBJ2-4; D: NA
DNA: TGTGCCAGCAGCGTCGGGGACACCCCCGGGGCCAACGTCCTGACTTTC; CDR3: CASSVGDTPGANVLTF; V: TRBV11-2; size: NA; J: TRBJ2-6; D: NA
DNA: TGTGCCAGCAGCCATGGACAGGGCCCGTACGAGCAGTACTTC; CDR3: CASSHGQGPYEQYF; V: TRBV7-8; size: many; J: TRBJ2-7; D: TRBD1
DNA: TGTGCTAGTGCCTGGGAGGGTTCACCCCTCCACTTT; CDR3: CASAWEGSPLHF; V: TRBV12-5; size: many; J: TRBJ1-6; D: NA
DNA: TGCAGCGTGGAAAGCAATGAGCAGTTCTTC; CDR3: CSVESNEQFF; V: TRBV29-1; size: NA; J: TRBJ2-1; D: NA
DNA: TGCAGTGCTAGAGCAGGGAGGCTAGCGGGAGGCTCTTACTACGAGCAGTACTTC; CDR3: CSARAGRLAGGSYYEQYF; V: TRBV20-1; size: many; J: TRBJ2-7; D: TRBD2
DNA: TGTGCCAGCAGTCCACCCCCTAGCGGCCACAGCACAGATACGCAGTATTTT; CDR3: CASSPPPSGHSTDTQYF; V: TRBV12-3/TRBV12-4; size: many; J: TRBJ2-3; D: TRBD2
DNA: TGTGCCAGCAGTTTGGGGACGGACCTTTTCTACGAGCAGTACTTC; CDR3: CASSLGTDLFYEQYF; V: TRBV28; size: NA; J: TRBJ2-7; D: NA